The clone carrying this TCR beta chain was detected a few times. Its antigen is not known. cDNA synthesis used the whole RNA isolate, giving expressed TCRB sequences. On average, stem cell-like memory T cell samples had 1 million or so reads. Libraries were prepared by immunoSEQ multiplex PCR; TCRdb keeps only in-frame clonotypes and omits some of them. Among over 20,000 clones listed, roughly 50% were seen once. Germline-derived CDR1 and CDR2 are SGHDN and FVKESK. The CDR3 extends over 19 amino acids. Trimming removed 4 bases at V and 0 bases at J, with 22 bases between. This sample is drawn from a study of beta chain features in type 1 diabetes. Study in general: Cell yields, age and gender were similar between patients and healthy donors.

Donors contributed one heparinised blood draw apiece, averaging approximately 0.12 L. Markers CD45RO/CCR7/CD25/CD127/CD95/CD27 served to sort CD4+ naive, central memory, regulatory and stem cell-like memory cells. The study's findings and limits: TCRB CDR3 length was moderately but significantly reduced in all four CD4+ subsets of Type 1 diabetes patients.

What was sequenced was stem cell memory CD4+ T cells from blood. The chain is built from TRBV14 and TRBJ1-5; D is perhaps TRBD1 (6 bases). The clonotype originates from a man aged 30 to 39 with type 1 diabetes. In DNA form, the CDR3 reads TGTGCCAGCAGCCGGGGGGGCAGGTCCGTTCGTTATAGCAATCAGCCCCAGCATTTT. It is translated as CASSRGGRSVRYSNQPQHF. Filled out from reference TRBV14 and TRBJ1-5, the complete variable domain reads EAGVTQFPSHSVIEKGQTVTLRCDPISGHDNLYWYRRVMGKEIKFLLHFVKESKQDESGMPNNRFLAERTGGTYSTLKVQPAELEDSGVYFCASSRGGRSVRYSNQPQHFGDGTRLSIL.